A selection of T cell receptor beta chains follows, all from one sample in a study of cytomegalovirus exposure and HLA in healthy donors. Only in-frame clones appear in the TCRdb table, and some are missing; sequencing was by immunoSEQ multiplex PCR. Of about 160,000 clones listed, over 70% are singletons. Sequenced material: PBMCs. These receptor sequences come from a male donor in good health and CMV-seropositive. Each CDR3 is given with its conserved first and last residue. The D gene is left open where the match is weak. Clone size is given for some rows only: seen once, a few or many times, or a class if the clone is expanded.

d_gene	v_gene	j_gene	abundance	CDR3aa	CDR3nt
.	TRBV4-1	TRBJ2-1	once	CASKVGSGGLDNEQFF	TGCGCCAGCAAAGTGGGGTCCGGGGGGCTGGACAATGAGCAGTTCTTC
.	TRBV18	TRBJ2-7	.	CASSPLSSYEQYF	TGTGCCAGCTCACCATTGAGCTCCTACGAGCAGTACTTC
.	TRBV7-8	TRBJ1-2	.	CASSERPYGYTF	TGTGCCAGCAGCGAGAGGCCTTATGGCTACACCTTC
.	TRBV6-6	TRBJ1-6	.	CASRYPTEDYNSPLHF	TGTGCCAGCAGGTACCCGACAGAAGATTATAATTCACCCCTCCACTTT
TRBD1	TRBV7-9	TRBJ1-2	.	CSSSLEQGAHGYTF	TGTTCCAGCAGCTTAGAACAGGGGGCCCATGGCTACACCTTC
.	TRBV6-5	TRBJ1-5	.	CASRSGSNQPQHF	TGTGCCAGCAGGTCAGGGAGCAATCAGCCCCAGCATTTT
TRBD1	TRBV5-8	TRBJ1-2	.	CASSHRDRAARGYTF	TGTGCCAGCAGCCACCGGGACAGGGCGGCAAGGGGCTACACCTTC
TRBD1	TRBV19	TRBJ1-2	.	CASSMDREDYGYTF	TGTGCCAGTAGTATGGACAGGGAAGACTATGGCTACACCTTC
.	TRBV19	TRBJ2-2	.	CASSIGAGRSNTGELFF	TGTGCCAGTAGTATAGGGGCCGGGAGATCGAACACCGGGGAGCTGTTTTTT
.	TRBV4-1	TRBJ2-7	.	CASSQVTLTGGEDEQYF	TGCGCCAGCAGCCAAGTTACCCTGACAGGAGGTGAAGACGAGCAGTACTTC
.	TRBV2	TRBJ2-7	once	CASSGSRGVSEQYF	TGTGCCAGCAGTGGGTCCAGGGGCGTAAGCGAGCAGTACTTC
TRBD2	TRBV6-1	TRBJ2-1	.	CASSARLAGGNEQFF	TGTGCCAGCAGTGCCCGACTAGCGGGGGGCAATGAGCAGTTCTTC